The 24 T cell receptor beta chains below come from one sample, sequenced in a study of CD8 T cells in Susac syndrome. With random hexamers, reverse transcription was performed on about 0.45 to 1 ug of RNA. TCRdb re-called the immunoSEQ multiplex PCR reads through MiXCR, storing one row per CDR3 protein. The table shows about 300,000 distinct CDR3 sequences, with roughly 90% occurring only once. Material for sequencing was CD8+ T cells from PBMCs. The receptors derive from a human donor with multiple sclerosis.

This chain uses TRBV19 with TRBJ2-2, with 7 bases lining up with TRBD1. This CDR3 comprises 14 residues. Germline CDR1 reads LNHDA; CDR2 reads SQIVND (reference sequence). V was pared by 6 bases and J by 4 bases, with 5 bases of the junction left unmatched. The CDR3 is CASSYRGVTGELFF. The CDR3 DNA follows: TGTGCCAGTAGCTACAGGGGCGTCACCGGGGAGCTGTTTTTT.

The DNA for the CDR3 is TGTGCCAGCAGTTTGGGCGTGTGGACAGGGGTTTACGAGCAGTACTTC. Translated, it gives CASSLGVWTGVYEQYF. This chain uses TRBV27 with TRBJ2-7; 9 bases are a match to TRBD1. J gave up 4 bases and V 3 bases, and 10 bases lay outside the gene matches. Per germline, CDR1 MNHEY and CDR2 SMNVEV (reference sequence). CDR3 size: 16 residues.

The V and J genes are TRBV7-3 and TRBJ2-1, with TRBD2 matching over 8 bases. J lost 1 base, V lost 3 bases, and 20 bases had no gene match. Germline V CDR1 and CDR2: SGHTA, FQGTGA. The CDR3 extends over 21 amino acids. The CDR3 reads CASSFGFGTGGPSGSYNEQFF. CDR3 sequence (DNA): TGTGCCAGCAGCTTTGGGTTTGGGACGGGAGGGCCCTCGGGGTCCTACAATGAGCAGTTCTTC.

The CDR3 region is CSVEDGQSYEQYF. The DNA of the CDR3 is TGCAGCGTTGAAGATGGACAGTCCTACGAGCAGTACTTC. The rearrangement uses TRBV29-1 and TRBJ2-7; the D gene is possibly TRBD1 (6 bases). V lost 0 bases and J 1 base, leaving 7 bases between the germline ends. This CDR3 has 13 residues. Germline V gene lookup returns CDR1 SQVTM and CDR2 ANQGSEA.

The CDR3 coding sequence is TGTGCCAGCAGCGCACCCTCGGTGTCCCAGTACTTC. Translation gives CASSAPSVSQYF. This chain links TRBV6-2 or TRBV6-3 with TRBJ2-5, with no clear D. The germline V gene encodes CDR1 MNHEY and CDR2 SVGEGT. Trimming took 6 bases from V and 9 from J, leaving 14 bases between them. This CDR3 comprises 12 residues.

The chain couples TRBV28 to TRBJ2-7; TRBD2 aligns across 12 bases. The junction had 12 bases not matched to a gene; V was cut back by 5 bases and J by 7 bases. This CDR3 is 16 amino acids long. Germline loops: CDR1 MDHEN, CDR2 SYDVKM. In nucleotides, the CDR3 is TGTGCCAGCAGTACCTTACGACTAGCGGGAGTAAGTGAGCAGTACTTC. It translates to CASSTLRLAGVSEQYF.

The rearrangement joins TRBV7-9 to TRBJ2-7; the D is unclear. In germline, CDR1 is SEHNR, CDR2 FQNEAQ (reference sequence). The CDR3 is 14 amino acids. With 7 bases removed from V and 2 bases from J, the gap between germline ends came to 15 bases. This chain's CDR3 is CASTISHSPYEQYF. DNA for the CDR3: TGTGCCAGCACCATCTCCCACAGTCCCTACGAGCAGTACTTC.

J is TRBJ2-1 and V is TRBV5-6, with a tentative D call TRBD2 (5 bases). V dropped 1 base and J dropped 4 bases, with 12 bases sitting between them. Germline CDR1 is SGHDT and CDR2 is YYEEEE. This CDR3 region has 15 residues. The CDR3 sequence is CASSLREYRYNEQFF. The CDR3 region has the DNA TGTGCCAGCAGCTTGAGGGAGTATCGGTACAATGAGCAGTTCTTC. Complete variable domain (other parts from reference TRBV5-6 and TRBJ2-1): DAGVTQSPTHLIKTRGQQVTLRCSPKSGHDTVSWYQQALGQGPQFIFQYYEEEERQRGNFPDRFSGHQFPNYSSELNVNALLLGDSALYLCASSLREYRYNEQFFGPGTRLTVL.

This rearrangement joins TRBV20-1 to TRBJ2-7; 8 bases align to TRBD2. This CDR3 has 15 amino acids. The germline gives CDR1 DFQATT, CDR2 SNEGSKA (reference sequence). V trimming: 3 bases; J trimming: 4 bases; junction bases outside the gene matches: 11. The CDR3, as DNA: TGCAGTGCTAGGGGTAGCGGGAACGTGAGGTACGAGCAGTACTTC. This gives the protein CSARGSGNVRYEQYF.

CDR3 amino acids: CASSSRAANTGELFF. In DNA form, the CDR3 reads TGTGCCAGCAGTTCGAGGGCAGCGAACACCGGGGAGCTGTTTTTT. This chain links TRBV6-2 or TRBV6-3 with TRBJ2-2, with a tentative D call TRBD2 (5 bases). Germline V gene lookup returns CDR1 MNHEY and CDR2 SVGEGT. CDR3 length: 15 residues. V shed 4 bases and J shed 0 bases, with 9 bases lying between them.

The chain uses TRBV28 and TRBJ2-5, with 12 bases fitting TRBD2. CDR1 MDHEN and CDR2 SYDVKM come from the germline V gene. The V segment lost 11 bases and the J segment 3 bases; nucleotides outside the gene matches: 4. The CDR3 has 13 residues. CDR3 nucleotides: TGTGCCGGGCGGACTAGCGGGGAAGAGACCCAGTACTTC. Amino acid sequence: CAGRTSGEETQYF.

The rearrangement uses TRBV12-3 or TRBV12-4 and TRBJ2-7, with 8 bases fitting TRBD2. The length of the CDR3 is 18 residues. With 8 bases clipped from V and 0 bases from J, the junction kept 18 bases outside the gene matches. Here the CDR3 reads CASWGAGLAGWSSYEQYF. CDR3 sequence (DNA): TGTGCCAGCTGGGGGGCCGGGCTAGCGGGTTGGAGCTCCTACGAGCAGTACTTC.

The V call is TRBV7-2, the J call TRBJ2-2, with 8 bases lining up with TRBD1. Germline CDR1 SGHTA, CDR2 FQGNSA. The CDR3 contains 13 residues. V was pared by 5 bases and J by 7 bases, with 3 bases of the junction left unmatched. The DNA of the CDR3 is TGTGCCAGCAGCCAGGGGGCCGGCGGGGAGCTGTTTTTT. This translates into CASSQGAGGELFF.

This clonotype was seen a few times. The CDR3 here is CASSLVTGGAFF. The CDR3 DNA follows: TGTGCCAGCAGCTTAGTGACAGGGGGCGCTTTCTTT. The chain uses TRBV11-2 and TRBJ1-1; TRBD1 aligns across 10 bases. The germline gives CDR1 SGHAT, CDR2 FQNNGV. V gave up 1 base and J gave up 11 bases; unmatched junction bases: 1. The length of the CDR3 is 12 residues.

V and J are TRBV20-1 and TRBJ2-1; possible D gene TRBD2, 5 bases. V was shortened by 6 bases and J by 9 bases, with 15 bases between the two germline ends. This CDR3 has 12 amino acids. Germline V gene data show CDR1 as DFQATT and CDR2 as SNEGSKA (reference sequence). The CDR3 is CSADQAVPEQFF. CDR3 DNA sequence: TGCAGTGCAGACCAAGCGGTACCTGAGCAGTTCTTC.

CDR3 sequence reads: CASSYTETDEAFF. The CDR3 DNA follows: TGTGCCAGCAGTTACACGGAGACAGACGAAGCTTTCTTT. J is TRBJ1-1 and V is TRBV6-2 or TRBV6-3, with a weak D call TRBD1 (5 bases). This CDR3 contains 13 residues. CDR1 is MNHEY, CDR2 SVGEGT, per germline. Trimming stripped 2 bases from V and 8 bases from J, with 12 bases between.

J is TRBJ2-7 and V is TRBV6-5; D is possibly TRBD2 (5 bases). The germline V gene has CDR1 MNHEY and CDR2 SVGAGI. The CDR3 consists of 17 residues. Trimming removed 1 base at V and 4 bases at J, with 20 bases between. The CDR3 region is CASSYYTSGLATYEQYF. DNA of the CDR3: TGTGCCAGCAGTTACTATACGAGTGGACTCGCAACGTACGAGCAGTACTTC.

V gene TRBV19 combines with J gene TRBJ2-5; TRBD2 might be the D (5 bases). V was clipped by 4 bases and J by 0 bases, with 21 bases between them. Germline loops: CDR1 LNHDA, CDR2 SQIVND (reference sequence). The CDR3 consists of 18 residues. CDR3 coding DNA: TGTGCCAGTAGTAAGTTGATGGGTGGCGGAGGATACCAAGAGACCCAGTACTTC. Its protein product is CASSKLMGGGGYQETQYF.

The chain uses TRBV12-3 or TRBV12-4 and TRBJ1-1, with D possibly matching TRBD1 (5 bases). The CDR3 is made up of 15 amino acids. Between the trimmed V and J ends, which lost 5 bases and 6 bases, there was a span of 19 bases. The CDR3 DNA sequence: TGTGCCAGCAGTCCAGGGTTTCCCTTTAAGGCTGAAGCTTTCTTT. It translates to CASSPGFPFKAEAFF.

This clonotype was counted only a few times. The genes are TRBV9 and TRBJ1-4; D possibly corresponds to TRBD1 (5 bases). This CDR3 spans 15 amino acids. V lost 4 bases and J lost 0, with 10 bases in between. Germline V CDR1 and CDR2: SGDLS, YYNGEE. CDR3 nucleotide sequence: TGTGCCAGCAGCCCCGGGGGATCAACTAATGAAAAACTGTTTTTT. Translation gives CASSPGGSTNEKLFF.

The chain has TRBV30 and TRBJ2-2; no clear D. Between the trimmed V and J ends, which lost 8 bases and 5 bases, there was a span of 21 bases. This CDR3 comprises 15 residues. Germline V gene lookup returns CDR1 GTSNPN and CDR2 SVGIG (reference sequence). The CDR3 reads CAGKLGMDHTGELFF. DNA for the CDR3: TGTGCCGGGAAGCTAGGCATGGATCATACCGGGGAGCTGTTTTTT.

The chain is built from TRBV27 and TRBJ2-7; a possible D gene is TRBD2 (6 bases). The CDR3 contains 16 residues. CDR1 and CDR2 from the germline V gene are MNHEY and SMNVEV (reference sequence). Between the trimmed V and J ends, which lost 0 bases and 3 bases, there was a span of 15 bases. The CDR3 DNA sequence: TGTGCCAGCAGTTTATCCCGTCCGGGACTTCTCTACGAGCAGTACTTC. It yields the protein CASSLSRPGLLYEQYF.

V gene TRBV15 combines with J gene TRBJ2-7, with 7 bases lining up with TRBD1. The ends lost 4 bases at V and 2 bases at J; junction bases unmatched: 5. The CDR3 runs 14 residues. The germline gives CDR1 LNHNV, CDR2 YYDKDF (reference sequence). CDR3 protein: CATSTDRVTYEQYF. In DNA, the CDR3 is TGTGCCACCAGCACAGACAGGGTTACCTACGAGCAGTACTTC.

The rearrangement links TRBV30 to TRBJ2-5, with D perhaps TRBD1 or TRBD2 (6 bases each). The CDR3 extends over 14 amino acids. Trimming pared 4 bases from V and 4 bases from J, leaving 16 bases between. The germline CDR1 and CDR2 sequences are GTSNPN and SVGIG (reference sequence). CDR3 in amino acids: CAWITLGGRETQYF. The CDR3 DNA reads TGTGCCTGGATAACTTTGGGGGGCAGAGAGACCCAGTACTTC.